This entry lists 20 T cell receptor beta chains sequenced from one sample in a study of cytomegalovirus exposure and HLA in healthy donors. PCR primers comprised 60 Vbeta and 13 Jbeta primers. Here immunoSEQ multiplex PCR was the method, and the copy in TCRdb shows in-frame clones only, minus some. The repertoire consists of under 150,000 clones, with 82% occurring once and the leading ten covering less than 3%. Input material: PBMCs. All receptors derive from a male donor in good health and CMV-seronegative.

The chain is built from TRBV30 and TRBJ2-3, with a tentative D call TRBD2 (5 bases). There are 13 residues in the CDR3. V was pared by 2 bases and J by 8 bases, with 14 bases between. Germline assignment: CDR1 GTSNPN and CDR2 SVGIG (reference sequence). Written as DNA, the CDR3 is TGTGCCTGGAGTCTTACTAACGGAGGTACGCAGTATTTT. Protein sequence: CAWSLTNGGTQYF.

This clone was observed a single time. The rearrangement links TRBV11-1 to TRBJ2-2; 7 bases match TRBD2. Germline loops: CDR1 SGHAT, CDR2 FQDESV (reference sequence). J lost 7 bases, V lost 5 bases, and 19 bases had no gene match. CDR3 length equals 18 residues. This CDR3 reads CASSTRSDGGRFIGELFF. In DNA, the CDR3 is TGTGCCAGCAGCACTCGCTCGGATGGCGGGAGATTTATCGGGGAGCTGTTTTTT.

The chain employs TRBV9 and TRBJ2-1; D perhaps matches TRBD2 (6 bases). This CDR3 contains 15 residues. Germline CDR1 reads SGDLS; CDR2 reads YYNGEE. The V gene lost 0 bases and the J gene lost 10 bases, with 17 bases spanning the gap. The CDR3 region is CASSVGGQLGGEQFF. The DNA of the CDR3 is TGTGCCAGCAGCGTAGGCGGTCAGCTCGGGGGAGAGCAGTTCTTC. The full variable domain, with the rest looked up from reference TRBV9 and TRBJ2-1, is DSGVTQTPKHLITATGQRVTLRCSPRSGDLSVYWYQQSLDQGLQFLIQYYNGEERAKGNILERFSAQQFPDLHSELNLSSLELGDSALYFCASSVGGQLGGEQFFGPGTRLTVL.

The chain uses TRBV11-2 and TRBJ2-7, with 8 bases matching TRBD1. Looked up from germline, CDR1 is SGHAT and CDR2 is FQNNGV. The CDR3 sequence is 13 residues long. For the CDR3, the DNA is TGTTCACAAGAGCCGAGGACAGGGTATGAGCAGTACTTC. Its translation is CSQEPRTGYEQYF. Full variable domain (remainder filled in from reference TRBV11-2 and TRBJ2-7): EAGVAQSPRYKIIEKRQSVAFWCNPISGHATLYWYQQILGQGPKLLIQFQNNGVVDDSQLPKDRFSAERLKGVDSTLKIQPAKLEDSAVYLCSQEPRTGYEQYFGPGTRLTVT.

The chain is built from TRBV9 and TRBJ2-5, with TRBD2 identical over 10 bases. With V trimmed by 1 base and J by 4 bases, 4 bases remained unmatched. The germline V gene encodes CDR1 SGDLS and CDR2 YYNGEE. The CDR3 contains 15 residues. The CDR3 sequence is CASSVKAGGRETQYF. The CDR3 bases are TGTGCCAGCAGCGTAAAAGCGGGAGGGCGAGAGACCCAGTACTTC. The entire variable domain, with the rest obtained from reference TRBV9 and TRBJ2-5, is as follows: DSGVTQTPKHLITATGQRVTLRCSPRSGDLSVYWYQQSLDQGLQFLIQYYNGEERAKGNILERFSAQQFPDLHSELNLSSLELGDSALYFCASSVKAGGRETQYFGPGTRLLVL.

The chain links TRBV5-6 to TRBJ1-5; D gene ambiguous. V was pared by 3 bases and J by 9 bases, with 10 bases between. Germline V gives CDR1 SGHDT, CDR2 YYEEEE. The CDR3 is made up of 12 amino acids. CDR3 residues: CASSSGPLPQHF. The CDR3 bases are TGTGCCAGCAGCTCTGGGCCGTTGCCCCAGCATTTT.

The rearrangement links TRBV27 to TRBJ1-1; TRBD1 is a possible D gene (5 bases). This CDR3 region has 13 residues. Between the trimmed V and J ends, which lost 4 bases and 5 bases, there was a span of 11 bases. The germline CDR1 and CDR2 sequences are MNHEY and SMNVEV (reference sequence). This chain's CDR3 is CASSSAGFTEAFF. CDR3 coding DNA: TGTGCCAGCAGTTCGGCAGGGTTTACTGAAGCTTTCTTT.

This clone was detected once. The rearrangement joins TRBV5-1 to TRBJ2-2; TRBD1 might be the D (5 bases). V was clipped by 3 bases and J by 3 bases, with 12 bases between them. This CDR3 is built from 15 residues. The germline V gene encodes CDR1 SGHRS and CDR2 YFSETQ. The CDR3 DNA sequence: TGCGCCAGCAGCTCAGGGTGGGTCGACACCGGGGAGCTGTTTTTT. Translated, it gives CASSSGWVDTGELFF.

The chain is built from TRBV9 and TRBJ2-1; 9 bases map to TRBD2. CDR3 length: 15 amino acids. V shed 0 bases, J shed 10 bases, and the junction held 8 bases outside the gene matches. Looked up from germline, CDR1 is SGDLS and CDR2 is YYNGEE. The CDR3 sequence is CASSVGLAGLREQFF. CDR3 nucleotide sequence: TGTGCCAGCAGCGTAGGTCTAGCGGGGCTCCGAGAGCAGTTCTTC.

The J gene is TRBJ2-7, the V gene TRBV19; D is undetermined. This CDR3 has 12 amino acids. V was clipped by 7 bases and J by 1 base, with 8 bases between them. From germline, CDR1 is LNHDA and CDR2 SQIVND (reference sequence). The CDR3 sequence: CASTSRSYEQYF. The CDR3 DNA is TGTGCCAGTACGTCCAGGTCCTACGAGCAGTACTTC.

The chain is built from TRBV2 and TRBJ2-7; D ambiguous. CDR3 length: 11 residues. Germline values: CDR1 SNHLY, CDR2 FYNNEI. V shed 6 bases and J shed 2 bases, with 5 bases lying between them. The CDR3 sequence: CASRSAYEQYF. The CDR3 coding sequence is TGTGCCAGCAGGTCCGCCTACGAGCAGTACTTC.

The gene calls are TRBV6-5 and TRBJ2-7, with TRBD2 identical over 9 bases. V lost 4 bases and J lost 2; bases outside the gene matches: 6. Germline V lookup: CDR1 MNHEY, CDR2 SVGAGI. The CDR3 extends over 15 amino acids. The CDR3 here is CASSSAGGGAYEQYF. In DNA form, the CDR3 reads TGTGCCAGCAGTTCAGCCGGCGGGGGGGCCTACGAGCAGTACTTC.

The genes are TRBV15 and TRBJ1-3; D is perhaps TRBD1 (5 bases). This CDR3 comprises 18 residues. Germline V CDR1 and CDR2: LNHNV, YYDKDF (reference sequence). The V end lost 2 bases, the J end lost 0 bases, and 17 bases lay between the germline ends. The CDR3 region is CATSRSRGGLGSGNTIYF. CDR3 in DNA: TGTGCCACCAGCAGATCACGGGGGGGATTGGGCTCTGGAAACACCATATATTTT.

The J gene is TRBJ2-2, the V gene TRBV27; 9 bases match TRBD2. Germline CDR1 and CDR2: MNHEY and SMNVEV (reference sequence). The CDR3 consists of 16 residues. Trimming took 2 bases from V and 6 from J; bases not matched to a gene: 7. CDR3 residues: CASSLQGGRVAGELFF. The DNA for the CDR3 is TGTGCCAGCAGTTTACAGGGCGGGAGGGTCGCCGGGGAGCTGTTTTTT.

The chain recombines TRBV7-9 with TRBJ2-1, with 8 bases aligning to TRBD2. The germline gives CDR1 SEHNR, CDR2 FQNEAQ (reference sequence). After removal of 5 bases from V and 5 bases from J, the junction contained 8 bases not matched to a gene. The length of the CDR3 is 15 residues. The CDR3 sequence: CASSHGPSGHNEQFF. DNA for the CDR3: TGTGCCAGCAGCCACGGGCCTAGCGGGCACAATGAGCAGTTCTTC.

This clone was seen a single time. The chain is built from TRBV7-8 and TRBJ1-1; no reliable D call. CDR1 SGHVS and CDR2 FQNEAQ come from the germline V gene. The V end lost 5 bases, the J end lost 0 bases, and 10 bases lay between the germline ends. This CDR3 is built from 14 residues. The CDR3 loop is CASSHEVMNTEAFF. The DNA of the CDR3 is TGTGCCAGCAGCCATGAGGTGATGAACACTGAAGCTTTCTTT.

This clone was seen just once. The genes are TRBV7-3 and TRBJ2-7; 7 positions agree with TRBD2. V trimming: 5 bases; J trimming: 7 bases; junction bases outside the gene matches: 8. The CDR3 has 13 amino acids. Germline lookup yields CDR1 SGHTA and CDR2 FQGTGA. Here the CDR3 reads CASSSGTAGEQYF. In nucleotides, the CDR3 is TGTGCCAGCAGCAGCGGGACCGCGGGGGAGCAGTACTTC.

CDR3 sequence: CASSEYWSAGELFF. The CDR3 DNA follows: TGTGCCAGCAGTGAGTACTGGTCCGCCGGGGAGCTGTTTTTT. J is TRBJ2-2 and V is TRBV2; no firm D call. The CDR3 contains 14 residues. Trimming stripped 3 bases from V and 6 bases from J, with 11 bases between. CDR1 and CDR2 (germline): SNHLY, FYNNEI.

The V gene is TRBV30, the J gene TRBJ1-5; unclear D gene. Germline lookup yields CDR1 GTSNPN and CDR2 SVGIG (reference sequence). Between the trimmed V and J ends, which lost 0 bases and 1 base, there was a span of 10 bases. This CDR3 spans 15 amino acids. CDR3 in DNA: TGTGCCTGGAGTGTAGATGGCATAAGCAATCAGCCCCAGCATTTT. Protein product: CAWSVDGISNQPQHF.

The chain couples TRBV4-3 to TRBJ1-1; TRBD1 aligns across 10 bases. The CDR3 extends over 15 amino acids. Germline loops: CDR1 LGHNA, CDR2 YSLEER. The junction had 3 bases not matched to a gene; V was cut back by 2 bases and J by 3 bases. The CDR3 loop reads CASSQQDRGDTEAFF. CDR3 DNA sequence: TGCGCCAGCAGCCAACAGGACAGGGGGGACACTGAAGCTTTCTTT.